This T cell receptor beta chain was sequenced during a study of Graves' ophthalmopathy and Graves' hyperthyroidism. Overall study findings and caveats: Most clonotypes expanded in thyroid above 0.001 frequency were present in blood too.

RNA served as the template for amplifying TCR beta CDR3 regions. Second-round multiplex PCR came after first-round RT-PCR with HTBI primers. TCRdb analysed the multiplex PCR reads with MiXCR anew, one entry per CDR3 protein. Counted here are around 1,200,000 distinct CDR3 sequences, less than 45% occurring once; the ten biggest clones make up more than 9.5%. The CDR3 runs 14 residues. Trimming shortened V by 3 bases and J by 9 bases, and 12 bases separated the two germline ends. The germline CDR1 and CDR2 sequences are MNHEY and SVGAGI. On this clonotype itself: The antigen is unknown.

This receptor was identified in an adult man with Graves' hyperthyroidism. Sequenced input: peripheral blood or thyroid tissue (not recorded which). The V call is TRBV6-5, the J call TRBJ1-6; D gene uncertain. The CDR3 here is CASSYSGGSSPLHF. CDR3 nucleotides: TGTGCCAGCAGTTATTCGGGCGGAAGTTCACCCCTCCACTTT.